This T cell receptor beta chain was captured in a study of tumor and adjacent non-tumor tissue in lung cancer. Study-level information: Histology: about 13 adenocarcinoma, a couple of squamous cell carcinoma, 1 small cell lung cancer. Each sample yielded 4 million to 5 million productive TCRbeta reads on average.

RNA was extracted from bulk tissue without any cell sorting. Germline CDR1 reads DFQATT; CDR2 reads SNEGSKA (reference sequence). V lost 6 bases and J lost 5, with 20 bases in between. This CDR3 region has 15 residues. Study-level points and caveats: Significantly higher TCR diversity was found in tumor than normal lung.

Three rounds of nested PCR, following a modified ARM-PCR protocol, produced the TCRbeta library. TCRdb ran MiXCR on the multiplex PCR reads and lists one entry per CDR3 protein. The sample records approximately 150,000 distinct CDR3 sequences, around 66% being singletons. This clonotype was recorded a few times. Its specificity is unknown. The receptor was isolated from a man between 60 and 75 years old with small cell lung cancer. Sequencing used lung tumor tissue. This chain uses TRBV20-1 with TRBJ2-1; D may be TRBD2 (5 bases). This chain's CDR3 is CSAVPRRVLNNEQFF. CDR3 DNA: TGCAGTGCCGTGCCCAGGCGGGTACTAAACAATGAGCAGTTCTTC.